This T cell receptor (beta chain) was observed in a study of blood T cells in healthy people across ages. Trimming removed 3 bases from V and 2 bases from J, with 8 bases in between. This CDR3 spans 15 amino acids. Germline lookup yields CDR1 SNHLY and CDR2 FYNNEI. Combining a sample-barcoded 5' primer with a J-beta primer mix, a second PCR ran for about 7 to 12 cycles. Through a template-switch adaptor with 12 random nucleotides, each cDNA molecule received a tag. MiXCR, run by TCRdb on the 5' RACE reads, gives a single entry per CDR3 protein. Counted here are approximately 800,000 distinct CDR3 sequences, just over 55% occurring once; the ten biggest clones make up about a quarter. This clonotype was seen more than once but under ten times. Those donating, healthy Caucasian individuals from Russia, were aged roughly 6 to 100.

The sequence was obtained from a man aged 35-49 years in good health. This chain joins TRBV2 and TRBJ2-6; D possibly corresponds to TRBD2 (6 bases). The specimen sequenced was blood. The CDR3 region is CASSDGGPGANVLTF. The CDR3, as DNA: TGTGCCAGCAGTGATGGAGGGCCTGGGGCCAACGTCCTGACTTTC.